The 17 T cell receptor beta chains listed next were all sequenced from one sample in a study of CD8+ T cells in alopecia areata. RNA, once extracted, was reverse transcribed into cDNA for use as the sequencing template. The assay was immunoSEQ multiplex PCR, and TCRdb's table has in-frame clones only and misses some. The repertoire holds 100,000 to 150,000 clones, with almost 50% as singletons. The sample consisted of CD8+ T cells sorted from blood, taken at week 0. Receptor source: a human donor with alopecia areata.

In the case of this clone: Other nucleotide sequences from this sample produce the same CDR3. V is TRBV6-5 and J is TRBJ2-7; D remains unclear. V was cut by 0 bases and J by 4 bases, with 7 bases left in between. Germline V gene sequence: CDR1 MNHEY, CDR2 SVGAGI. The CDR3 is made up of 13 amino acids. The CDR3, as DNA: TGTGCCAGCAGTTACTCGACGGCTTACGAGCAGTACTTC. Its translation is CASSYSTAYEQYF.

This clone was detected a few times. This chain connects TRBV7-2 to TRBJ2-3; a possible D gene is TRBD1 (5 bases). V lost 4 bases to trimming and J lost 1 base, with 9 bases between them. The germline CDR1 and CDR2 sequences are SGHTA and FQGNSA. The CDR3 consists of 14 residues. The DNA of the CDR3 is TGTGCCAGCAGCTCCAGGGTTCGCACAGATACGCAGTATTTT. Its protein product is CASSSRVRTDTQYF.

This clone was found a few times. This sequence joins TRBV6-6 and TRBJ2-7; D call uncertain. CDR3 size: 10 residues. In germline, CDR1 is MNHNY, CDR2 SVGAGI (reference sequence). Between the trimmed V and J ends, which lost 11 bases and 4 bases, there was a span of 9 bases. The CDR3 region has the DNA TGTGCCGCAAAAAGGTACGAGCAGTACTTC. Residues: CAAKRYEQYF.

The J gene is TRBJ1-4, the V gene TRBV27; D is perhaps TRBD1 (5 bases). CDR3 length: 15 amino acids. The V end lost 0 bases, the J end lost 2 bases, and 7 bases lay between the germline ends. Germline assignment: CDR1 MNHEY and CDR2 SMNVEV (reference sequence). CDR3 coding DNA: TGTGCCAGCAGTTTATCGGCAGGGACTAATGAAAAACTGTTTTTT. As protein: CASSLSAGTNEKLFF.

This chain joins TRBV6-5 and TRBJ1-1; 10 bases agree with TRBD1. V was clipped by 0 bases and J by 6 bases; unmatched bases: 4. Germline V gene lookup returns CDR1 MNHEY and CDR2 SVGAGI. This CDR3 region has 15 residues. This CDR3 is CASSYSGQGDAEAFF. DNA of the CDR3: TGTGCCAGCAGTTACTCAGGACAGGGGGATGCTGAAGCTTTCTTT.

The chain recombines TRBV2 with TRBJ1-1; D gene ambiguous. The germline CDR1 and CDR2 sequences are SNHLY and FYNNEI. V gave up 6 bases and J gave up 3 bases, with 11 bases separating them. This CDR3 is 13 amino acids long. The CDR3 sequence is CASSGLGDTEAFF. DNA of the CDR3: TGTGCCAGCAGCGGACTTGGGGACACTGAAGCTTTCTTT.

The gene calls are TRBV29-1 and TRBJ1-1, with D uncertain. The CDR3 is 11 amino acids. The germline gives CDR1 SQVTM, CDR2 ANQGSEA. The CDR3 spells CSVQENTEAFF. The CDR3 DNA sequence: TGCTCCGTCCAGGAAAACACTGAAGCTTTCTTT.

A note on this clone: The same CDR3 also results from other DNA sequences found in this sample. The CDR3 loop reads CASSLKGNTEAFF. Written as DNA, the CDR3 is TGCGCCAGCAGCTTGAAGGGGAACACTGAAGCTTTCTTT. The chain uses TRBV5-1 and TRBJ1-1; D remains ambiguous. CDR3 size: 13 residues. Trimming took off 1 base at V and 1 base at J, with 5 bases between the two ends. The germline gives CDR1 SGHRS, CDR2 YFSETQ.

The V and J genes are TRBV5-6 and TRBJ2-3, with TRBD2 identical over 7 bases. CDR3 size: 12 residues. Unmatched junction bases numbered 2, after V lost 7 bases and J lost 3 bases. Germline CDR1 reads SGHDT; CDR2 reads YYEEEE. As DNA, the CDR3 is TGTGCCAGCCGGGACTATACAGATACGCAGTATTTT. This translates into CASRDYTDTQYF.

V usage is TRBV14 and J usage is TRBJ2-5; perhaps TRBD1 as D (5 bases). V lost 7 bases, J lost 1 base, and 19 bases lay in between. Germline CDR1 is SGHDN and CDR2 is FVKESK. CDR3 length equals 16 residues. The CDR3 region is CASKQGLGESQETQYF. The CDR3 DNA reads TGTGCCAGCAAACAAGGCCTAGGGGAATCCCAAGAGACCCAGTACTTC. Using reference TRBV14 and TRBJ2-5 for the parts outside the CDR3, the full variable domain is EAGVTQFPSHSVIEKGQTVTLRCDPISGHDNLYWYRRVMGKEIKFLLHFVKESKQDESGMPNNRFLAERTGGTYSTLKVQPAELEDSGVYFCASKQGLGESQETQYFGPGTRLLVL.

CDR3 in DNA: TGTGCCAGCAGTTTGGGGGCTGGGACCTATAATTCACCCCTCCACTTT. Protein sequence: CASSLGAGTYNSPLHF. This chain joins TRBV27 and TRBJ1-6; possibly TRBD1 for D (6 bases). This CDR3 has 16 residues. The germline V gene encodes CDR1 MNHEY and CDR2 SMNVEV (reference sequence). V shed 3 bases and J shed 2 bases, with 11 bases lying between them.

This clone was found many times. The V call is TRBV30, the J call TRBJ1-1; D gene uncertain. With 3 bases removed from V and 0 bases from J, the gap between germline ends came to 11 bases. The CDR3 totals 14 residues. The germline gives CDR1 GTSNPN, CDR2 SVGIG (reference sequence). Here the CDR3 DNA reads TGTGCCTGGAGCTCGGGTCCGATGAACACTGAAGCTTTCTTT. Protein sequence: CAWSSGPMNTEAFF. Full variable domain (rest looked up from reference TRBV30 and TRBJ1-1): SQTIHQWPATLVQPVGSPLSLECTVEGTSNPNLYWYRQAAGRGLQLLFYSVGIGQISSEVPQNLSASRPQDRQFILSSKKLLLSDSGFYLCAWSSGPMNTEAFFGQGTRLTVV.

This clone has just one count. The rearrangement joins TRBV4-1 to TRBJ1-5, with TRBD1 matching 7 bases. Germline values: CDR1 MGHRA, CDR2 YSYEKL. CDR3 length equals 14 residues. V shed 2 bases and J 5 bases; nucleotides not matched to a gene: 3. The CDR3 DNA reads as TGCGCCAGCAGCCAAAGACAGGGCCATCAGCCCCAGCATTTT. Encoded protein: CASSQRQGHQPQHF.

A few counts support this clone. J is TRBJ1-2 and V is TRBV23-1; perhaps TRBD1 as D (5 bases). TRBV23-1 is given ORF status, its function remaining uncertain. The CDR3 has 15 amino acids. The V end was cut by 4 bases, the J end by 6 bases, with 18 bases between. The CDR3, as DNA: TGCGCCAGCAGTCCTCCCGGTGGCGGAGGGGATGGCTACACCTTC. Protein: CASSPPGGGGDGYTF.

The V and J genes are TRBV5-6 and TRBJ2-7, with 7 bases lining up with TRBD2. The CDR3 spans 12 residues. With 4 bases clipped from V and 7 bases from J, the junction kept 5 bases outside the gene matches. Looked up from germline, CDR1 is SGHDT and CDR2 is YYEEEE. The CDR3 reads CASSPGGLEQYF. As DNA, the CDR3 is TGTGCCAGCAGCCCGGGAGGATTGGAGCAGTACTTC. The whole variable domain, remainder taken from reference TRBV5-6 and TRBJ2-7, is DAGVTQSPTHLIKTRGQQVTLRCSPKSGHDTVSWYQQALGQGPQFIFQYYEEEERQRGNFPDRFSGHQFPNYSSELNVNALLLGDSALYLCASSPGGLEQYFGPGTRLTVT.

This clone came up a few times. V and J are TRBV18 and TRBJ2-5, with 7 bases identical to TRBD1. Trimming at V came to 5 bases and at J to 5 bases, leaving 14 bases not matched to a gene. CDR1 and CDR2 from the germline V gene are KGHSH and LQKENI. The CDR3 is 16 residues long. The CDR3 coding sequence is TGTGCCAGCTCATCCCCGGAAGGGGGCAAAGGGGAGACCCAGTACTTC. Protein: CASSSPEGGKGETQYF.

The rearrangement joins TRBV30 to TRBJ1-2; 12 nucleotides align to TRBD1. The CDR3 sequence is 16 residues long. With V trimmed by 0 bases and J by 6 bases, 8 bases remained unmatched. Germline CDR1 is GTSNPN and CDR2 is SVGIG (reference sequence). CDR3 protein: CAWSVLAGTGGDGYTF. Here the CDR3 DNA reads TGTGCCTGGAGTGTTCTTGCAGGGACAGGGGGCGATGGCTACACCTTC.